Each of the 14 T cell receptor beta chains below was sequenced from the same sample in a study of blood T cells in healthy people across ages (dated by TCRdb to between 2015 and 2017). The library was obtained by 5' RACE. TCRdb names Illumina HiSeq 2500 as the instrument used. The second PCR ran for roughly 6 to 11 cycles and used a J-beta primer mix along with a sample-barcoded 5' primer. TCRdb reprocessing: public reads trimmed at Q25 with fastp, clones called with MiXCR, in-frame beta chains kept. Records with the same CDR3 protein are collapsed into one entry carrying the most frequent genes and DNA. In all, the sample holds 750,000 to 950,000 distinct CDR3 sequences, and almost 30% of those were seen once. Roughly a tenth of the sample comes from the top ten. These same data were also listed under a study on T cells of mothers and their children.

Sequencing was done on a sample of blood. The source is a middle-aged woman in good health.

The V call is TRBV7-3, the J call TRBJ2-3, with a tentative D call TRBD1 (5 bases). Germline CDR1 SGHTA, CDR2 FQGTGA. V was shortened by 5 bases and J by 5 bases, with 20 bases between the two germline ends. This CDR3 is 16 amino acids long. The CDR3 coding sequence is TGTGCCAGCAGCACTCATCCCAGGGATTCGGGAGATACGCAGTATTTT. Residues: CASSTHPRDSGDTQYF.

This clonotype has just a few counts. The J gene is TRBJ1-2, the V gene TRBV9; TRBD1 might be the D (5 bases). Trimming removed 4 bases from V and 7 bases from J, with 17 bases in between. CDR1 and CDR2 from the germline V gene are SGDLS and YYNGEE. CDR3 length: 14 amino acids. CDR3 sequence: CASSPMGDLGGYTF. The DNA for the CDR3 is TGTGCCAGCAGCCCCATGGGGGATTTGGGTGGCTACACCTTC.

In this sample, this clonotype turned up a few times. The chain joins TRBV20-1 to TRBJ1-5; 9 bases are a match to TRBD1. Looked up from germline, CDR1 is DFQATT and CDR2 is SNEGSKA (reference sequence). The CDR3 loop spans 13 amino acids. The V and J ends lost 3 bases and 9 bases, in that order; junction bases with no gene match: 6. CDR3 coding DNA: TGCAGTGCTAGGACAGGGGGTAACAGGCCCCAGCATTTT. This translates into CSARTGGNRPQHF.

There are many counts of this clonotype. V is TRBV11-2 and J is TRBJ2-7; D is undetermined. The length of the CDR3 is 13 residues. Germline V gene data show CDR1 as SGHAT and CDR2 as FQNNGV. The V end lost 5 bases, the J end lost 2 bases, and 10 bases lay between the germline ends. CDR3 DNA sequence: TGTGCCAGCAGCATAAGAACCGCCTACGAGCAGTACTTC. Encoded protein: CASSIRTAYEQYF.

The rearrangement joins TRBV9 to TRBJ2-1, with D hard to call. The CDR3 extends over 15 amino acids. Trimming took off 0 bases at V and 2 bases at J, with 9 bases between the two ends. CDR1 SGDLS and CDR2 YYNGEE come from the germline V gene. Here the CDR3 DNA reads TGTGCCAGCAGCGTAGACAGCTTCCCCTACAATGAGCAGTTCTTC. This encodes CASSVDSFPYNEQFF.

Concerning this clonotype: The junction does not match germline at one end; this may be a read error. The CDR3 DNA follows: TGTGCCAGCAGTGAGTCAGGAACGCCTACAGATACGCGGTATTTT. Its protein product is CASSESGTPTDTRYF. The V gene is TRBV25-1, the J gene TRBJ2-3; D gene ambiguous. The CDR3 runs to 15 residues. CDR1 is MGHDK, CDR2 SYGVNS, per germline.

This clonotype was counted only a few times. At one end, the junction sequence differs from germline, possibly due to a read error. J is TRBJ2-5 and V is TRBV11-3; no clear D gene. This CDR3 spans 13 amino acids. Germline V lookup: CDR1 SGHNT, CDR2 YENEEA. CDR3 loop: CASSRPDQETQYF. CDR3 sequence (DNA): TGTGCCAGCAGCCGACCGGACCAGGAGACCCAGTACTTC.

This clonotype has a count of ten or more. V usage is TRBV27 and J usage is TRBJ2-1, with D unresolved. Between the trimmed V and J ends, which lost 2 bases and 7 bases, there was a span of 9 bases. CDR3 length: 13 residues. CDR1 is MNHEY, CDR2 SMNVEV, per germline (reference sequence). The CDR3 region is CASSLNVGNEQFF. The CDR3 DNA reads TGTGCCAGCAGTTTAAATGTAGGGAATGAGCAGTTCTTC.

This clonotype occurred many times. The gene calls are TRBV28 and TRBJ2-6, with TRBD1 identical over 7 bases. V dropped 5 bases and J dropped 2; count of bases not matched to a gene: 6. CDR1 is MDHEN, CDR2 SYDVKM, per germline. The CDR3 runs to 16 residues. Here the CDR3 reads CASSPKGAAGANVLTF. Here the CDR3 DNA reads TGTGCCAGCAGTCCTAAGGGGGCTGCTGGGGCCAACGTCCTGACTTTC.

This clonotype came up many times. This chain uses TRBV5-1 with TRBJ2-4; TRBD2 might be the D (5 bases). CDR1 and CDR2 (germline): SGHRS, YFSETQ. This CDR3 has 15 residues. Trimming took off 0 bases at V and 6 bases at J, with 13 bases between the two ends. CDR3 DNA sequence: TGCGCCAGCAGCTTGGGAGGAGGTGATGGAAACATTCAGTACTTC. Its protein is CASSLGGGDGNIQYF.

The CDR3 bases are TGTGCCAGCAGGCCGACAGCGACCTACGAGCAGTACTTC. Its protein is CASRPTATYEQYF. The J gene is TRBJ2-7, the V gene TRBV14; tentatively, D is TRBD1 (5 bases). V lost 6 bases and J lost 2, with 11 bases in between. Germline CDR1 is SGHDN and CDR2 is FVKESK. The CDR3 extends over 13 amino acids. Based on the CDR3 plus reference TRBV14 and TRBJ2-7, the full variable domain is EAGVTQFPSHSVIEKGQTVTLRCDPISGHDNLYWYRRVMGKEIKFLLHFVKESKQDESGMPNNRFLAERTGGTYSTLKVQPAELEDSGVYFCASRPTATYEQYFGPGTRLTVT.

This clonotype was seen ten or more times. The chain links TRBV20-1 to TRBJ2-7; the match to TRBD2 covers 11 bases. There are 14 residues in the CDR3. The ends lost 6 bases at V and 3 bases at J; junction bases unmatched: 7. From germline, CDR1 is DFQATT and CDR2 SNEGSKA (reference sequence). CDR3 sequence reads: CSAPTSGGLYEQYF. CDR3 bases: TGCAGTGCCCCAACTAGCGGGGGTCTCTACGAGCAGTACTTC.

This clonotype was observed at least ten times. Mismatch with germline at one junction end may stem from a read error. The V call is TRBV5-6, the J call TRBJ2-7; the match to TRBD1 covers 8 bases. The CDR3 is made up of 15 amino acids. Germline values: CDR1 SGHDT, CDR2 YYEEEE. CDR3 in amino acids: CASSRRTGNSYEQYF. In DNA, the CDR3 is TGTGCCAGCAGTCGACGGACAGGGAACTCCTACGAACAGTACTTC. The full variable domain, completed using reference TRBV5-6 and TRBJ2-7, is DAGVTQSPTHLIKTRGQQVTLRCSPKSGHDTVSWYQQALGQGPQFIFQYYEEEERQRGNFPDRFSGHQFPNYSSELNVNALLLGDSALYLCASSRRTGNSYEQYFGPGTRLTVT.

This clonotype was found many times. This chain uses TRBV29-1 with TRBJ1-3; no clear D. This CDR3 comprises 12 residues. The V end was cut by 3 bases, the J end by 5 bases, with 8 bases between. Germline CDR1 is SQVTM and CDR2 is ANQGSEA. The DNA for the CDR3 is TGCAGCGTTGACGCGGGGAGAAACACCATATATTTT. Its protein is CSVDAGRNTIYF.